This T cell receptor (beta chain) was identified in a study of spatial heterogeneity in lung cancer. In the study overall: Follow-up PBMC specimens underwent sequencing when available; their median timing was around 2 years after resection. In raw reads, more than 9.5 appearances on average were recorded for each unique TCR and UMI combination.

Germline loops: CDR1 SEHNR, CDR2 FQNEAQ (reference sequence). The CDR3 runs to 11 residues. Trimming removed 11 bases at V and 6 bases at J, with 12 bases between. The table lists this clonotype with many counts. Via MiXCR, TCRdb re-called the 5' RACE reads, giving one row per CDR3 protein. The top ten hold 35% of the sample, which has about 52,000 distinct CDR3 sequences, around 7% seen once. Time point defined: blood at routine non-recurrence follow-up after resection. From tumor, nontumor lung or frozen PBMC, whole RNA was taken unsorted for sequencing. This sample comprised PBMCs, obtained at follow-up. The J gene is TRBJ2-3, the V gene TRBV7-9; D gene uncertain. This TCR derives from a female donor with early-stage non-small cell lung cancer. The CDR3 DNA follows: TGTGCCGGCGTGACATTGGATACGCAGTATTTT. Amino acid sequence: CAGVTLDTQYF.